This TCR beta chain is drawn from a study of T-cell memory formation after mild COVID-19. Study-wide findings and caveats: For second-wave clones that peaked at day 37, SARS-CoV-2 specificity went unverified.

About this clonotype: The antigen is undetermined.

Germline CDR1 and CDR2: LNHDA and SQIVND (reference sequence). The CDR3 has 20 residues. The ends were cut back, 0 bases at V and 0 bases at J, with 21 bases in the middle. TCRdb re-analysed the 5' RACE reads in MiXCR, keeping a single row per CDR3 protein. This sample yields 270,000 or so distinct CDR3 sequences, of which about a sixth are seen a single time; about 21% belongs to the top ten. The sequence derives from a man in his late teens or twenties who had mild COVID-19 (a few samples of this study predate the infection). Cell type and time point are not known. The rearrangement joins TRBV19 to TRBJ1-5, with D possibly matching TRBD1 (6 bases). Sequencing used PBMCs or a T cell subset sorted from them (not recorded which). CDR3 residues: CASSIDPPDRPEYSNQPQHF. The CDR3 DNA is TGTGCCAGTAGTATAGATCCCCCCGACAGGCCCGAGTATAGCAATCAGCCCCAGCATTTT.